The clone carrying this T cell receptor (beta chain) showed up just once. The sample comes from a study of OX40 agonist ivuxolimab in advanced cancers. Libraries were prepared by immunoSEQ multiplex PCR; TCRdb keeps only in-frame clonotypes and omits some of them. The sample has 15,000 to 25,000 clones; 70% to 90% are singletons. CDR1 and CDR2 (germline): SGDLS, YYNGEE. Trimming cost V 3 bases and J 2 bases, with 14 bases left between them. CDR3 length equals 15 residues. The chain has TRBV9 and TRBJ2-5; D possibly corresponds to TRBD2 (5 bases). This material consisted of CD4+ or CD8+ T cells sorted from blood, taken in a trial of the OX40 agonist ivuxolimab. The TCR was taken from an adult with an advanced solid tumor such as melanoma, head and neck, liver or kidney cancer. The CDR3 sequence: CASSASDWKQETQYF. Here the CDR3 DNA reads TGTGCCAGCAGCGCTTCGGACTGGAAACAAGAGACCCAGTACTTC.